The 9 T cell receptor beta chains below come from one sample, sequenced in a study of blood T cell repertoires in COVID-19. Profiling relied on immunoSEQ multiplex PCR, and the TCRdb table lists in-frame clones only, not all of them. The profile shows around 36,000 clones, around 85% of them singletons. Sequenced input: peripheral blood. These receptors all stem from a man in his 60s with acute or convalescent COVID-19.

This chain connects TRBV3-1 (or the pseudogene TRBV3-2) to TRBJ1-1; D is unclear. Germline CDR1 and CDR2: LGHDT and YNNKEL (reference sequence). Between the trimmed V and J ends, which lost 4 bases and 4 bases, there was a span of 16 bases. The CDR3 length is 15 residues. The CDR3 nucleotides are TGTGCCAGCAGCCCGTTGGTCCATGGGAGCACTGAAGCTTTCTTT. Translation: CASSPLVHGSTEAFF.

The chain carries TRBV30 and TRBJ1-1; D gene ambiguous. Trimming cost V 8 bases and J 5 bases, with 21 bases left between them. There are 14 residues in the CDR3. Germline-derived CDR1 and CDR2 are GTSNPN and SVGIG (reference sequence). CDR3 protein: CAMERGPLSTEAFF. The CDR3 DNA sequence: TGTGCCATGGAGAGAGGGCCCCTGAGTACTGAAGCTTTCTTT.

This chain joins TRBV6-5 and TRBJ1-5, with a possible D match to TRBD1 (6 bases). From germline, CDR1 is MNHEY and CDR2 SVGAGI. The germline V and J ends were trimmed by 8 bases and 4 bases, with 15 bases remaining between them. CDR3 length: 14 amino acids. CDR3 residues: CASQGTQHNQPQHF. CDR3 sequence (DNA): TGTGCCAGCCAGGGGACACAGCATAATCAGCCCCAGCATTTT.

The CDR3 is CASSRRIWDREFYEQYF. The CDR3 DNA is TGCGCCAGCAGTCGGAGGATTTGGGACAGGGAGTTCTACGAGCAGTACTTC. V is TRBV5-1 and J is TRBJ2-7; 9 bases map to TRBD1. Unmatched junction bases numbered 15, after V lost 5 bases and J lost 3 bases. CDR1 is SGHRS, CDR2 YFSETQ, per germline. The CDR3 sequence is 17 residues long.

CDR3 region: CASSLGDSPYGYTF. The DNA of the CDR3 is TGTGCCAGCAGCTTGGGGGACTCGCCCTATGGCTACACCTTC. The genes are TRBV5-6 and TRBJ1-2, with D possibly matching TRBD1 (5 bases). V was cut by 0 bases and J by 4 bases, with 10 bases left in between. The CDR3 loop spans 14 amino acids. Germline V CDR1 and CDR2: SGHDT, YYEEEE.

The chain links TRBV6-5 to TRBJ2-1; TRBD2 agrees at 12 bases. CDR1 and CDR2 (germline): MNHEY, SVGAGI. The V gene end was trimmed by 5 bases and the J gene end by 5 bases; junction bases not matched to a gene: 4. The CDR3 covers 15 residues. CDR3 region: CASSKLAGGHNEQFF. DNA of the CDR3: TGTGCCAGCAGTAAACTAGCGGGGGGTCACAATGAGCAGTTCTTC.

The chain employs TRBV5-1 and TRBJ2-7; 8 positions match TRBD2. V was pared by 1 base and J by 5 bases, with 8 bases of the junction left unmatched. The CDR3 contains 15 residues. From germline, CDR1 is SGHRS and CDR2 YFSETQ. Here the CDR3 DNA reads TGCGCCAGCAGCTTGATTAGCGGGGATTTGGACGAGCAGTACTTC. Translated: CASSLISGDLDEQYF.

This clone was detected once. The rearrangement links TRBV7-8 to TRBJ1-4; no reliable D call. This CDR3 comprises 14 residues. CDR1 is SGHVS and CDR2 is FQNEAQ in the germline V gene. V was clipped by 1 base and J by 4 bases, with 7 bases between them. The CDR3 loop is CASSLGGGNEKLFF. The CDR3 DNA follows: TGTGCCAGCAGCTTAGGGGGAGGTAATGAAAAACTGTTTTTT.

The chain recombines TRBV3-1 (or the pseudogene TRBV3-2) with TRBJ2-3; TRBD2 might be the D (6 bases). V shed 0 bases and J shed 4 bases, with 20 bases lying between them. Germline V gives CDR1 LGHDT, CDR2 YNNKEL (reference sequence). The CDR3 loop spans 18 amino acids. This CDR3 reads CASSQDPPQTRLADTQYF. CDR3 nucleotide sequence: TGTGCCAGCAGCCAAGATCCCCCCCAGACTAGACTGGCAGATACGCAGTATTTT.